The 2 T cell receptor beta chains given below trace back to one sample, sequenced in a study of OX40 agonist ivuxolimab in advanced cancers. This table comes from immunoSEQ multiplex PCR, and its TCRdb copy is limited to in-frame clones, with some not included. The sample shows about 40,000 clones, 82% of them seen only once. Sample: CD4+ or CD8+ T cells sorted from blood, taken in a trial of the OX40 agonist ivuxolimab. These receptors were collected from an adult with an advanced solid tumor such as melanoma, head and neck, liver or kidney cancer.

Only one count was recorded for this clone. This chain links TRBV4-1 with TRBJ2-5; D might be TRBD2 (6 bases). The CDR3 is 14 amino acids. Germline CDR1 MGHRA, CDR2 YSYEKL. V was shortened by 1 base and J by 7 bases, with 13 bases between the two germline ends. The CDR3 DNA follows: TGCGCCAGCAGCCAAGGGGAAGGAGGGGTGACCCAGTACTTC. This translates into CASSQGEGGVTQYF.

The chain has TRBV7-9 and TRBJ1-3; D remains unclear. The CDR3 has 12 amino acids. Between the trimmed V and J ends, which lost 5 bases and 5 bases, there was a span of 7 bases. In germline, CDR1 is SEHNR, CDR2 FQNEAQ (reference sequence). In DNA form, the CDR3 reads TGTGCCAGCAGCCGAGACCGAAACACCATATATTTT. Its protein is CASSRDRNTIYF. The variable domain in full, with the rest retrieved from reference TRBV7-9 and TRBJ1-3, is DTGVSQNPRHKITKRGQNVTFRCDPISEHNRLYWYRQTLGQGPEFLTYFQNEAQLEKSRLLSDRFSAERPKGSFSTLEIQRTEQGDSAMYLCASSRDRNTIYFGEGSWLTVV.